A selection of T cell receptor beta chains follows, all from one sample in a study of Ad26.COV2.S vaccination and SARS-CoV-2 variants. Repertoires were generated with immunoSEQ multiplex PCR, while TCRdb's copy carries only in-frame clones and drops some. The data hold just over 350,000 clones, with roughly 81% observed a single time. Here the sequenced sample was peripheral blood, taken in a trial of Ad26.COV2.S vaccine versus placebo. All receptors derive from a person aged 18-60 years who received the Ad26.COV2.S COVID-19 vaccine or a placebo. CDR3s include the opening cysteine and the closing phenylalanine or tryptophan. The order of the fields is D gene, clone size, J gene, V gene, CDR3 DNA, CDR3 protein. A D gene is named only where the DNA matches it firmly. For some rows the clone size is stated as once, few or many, or as a class when expanded; others skip it.

D gene: TRBD2; clone size: -; J gene: TRBJ2-5; V gene: TRBV28; CDR3 DNA: TGTGCCAGCTCCTCCCTAGCGGGAGGGGGGGAGACCCAGTACTTC; CDR3 protein: CASSSLAGGGETQYF
D gene: -; clone size: -; J gene: TRBJ2-2; V gene: TRBV5-1; CDR3 DNA: TGCGCCAGCAGCCCCCCGGGACGGGTCACCGGGGAGCTGTTTTTT; CDR3 protein: CASSPPGRVTGELFF
D gene: TRBD1; clone size: -; J gene: TRBJ2-7; V gene: TRBV5-1; CDR3 DNA: TGCGCCAGCAGCTCGGGACAGGGGGTGGCCCACGAGCAGTACTTC; CDR3 protein: CASSSGQGVAHEQYF
D gene: TRBD1; clone size: -; J gene: TRBJ1-1; V gene: TRBV6-5; CDR3 DNA: TGTGCCAGCTCTAGGGGGGACAGAAACACTGAAGCTTTCTTT; CDR3 protein: CASSRGDRNTEAFF
D gene: -; clone size: -; J gene: TRBJ2-7; V gene: TRBV2; CDR3 DNA: TGTGCCAGCAGATTGGGGTCCTCCTACGAGCAGTACTTC; CDR3 protein: CASRLGSSYEQYF
D gene: -; clone size: -; J gene: TRBJ1-4; V gene: TRBV5-6; CDR3 DNA: TGTGCCAGCAGCTTGGCCGGGTCCGGTGAAAAACTGTTTTTT; CDR3 protein: CASSLAGSGEKLFF
D gene: -; clone size: once; J gene: TRBJ2-1; V gene: TRBV5-1; CDR3 DNA: TGCGCCAGCAGCTTGGCCTCGACAGGACTAACCAATGAGCAGTTCTTC; CDR3 protein: CASSLASTGLTNEQFF
D gene: TRBD1; clone size: once; J gene: TRBJ2-2; V gene: TRBV7-7; CDR3 DNA: TGTGCCAGCAGCTCCACCGGGACAGGGGGTTCCGGGGAGCTGTTTTTT; CDR3 protein: CASSSTGTGGSGELFF
D gene: TRBD1; clone size: -; J gene: TRBJ2-7; V gene: TRBV6-5; CDR3 DNA: TGTGCCAGCAGTAGGACAGGGGTCTCCTACGAGCAGTACTTC; CDR3 protein: CASSRTGVSYEQYF
D gene: -; clone size: -; J gene: TRBJ1-2; V gene: TRBV9; CDR3 DNA: TGTGCCAGCAGCGTAGGGGGTACAGGTGGCTACACCTTC; CDR3 protein: CASSVGGTGGYTF
D gene: -; clone size: -; J gene: TRBJ2-5; V gene: TRBV27; CDR3 DNA: TGTGCCAGCAGTTGGGGTTTGGCAGGGGATGAGACCCAGTACTTC; CDR3 protein: CASSWGLAGDETQYF
D gene: -; clone size: -; J gene: TRBJ2-3; V gene: TRBV11-2; CDR3 DNA: TGTGCCAGCAGCTCCCAACTCACAGATACGCAGTATTTT; CDR3 protein: CASSSQLTDTQYF
D gene: -; clone size: -; J gene: TRBJ1-3; V gene: TRBV11-2; CDR3 DNA: TGTGCCAGCAGTCAAGACCGCGTCTCTGGAAACACCATATATTTT; CDR3 protein: CASSQDRVSGNTIYF
D gene: -; clone size: -; J gene: TRBJ2-3; V gene: TRBV29-1; CDR3 DNA: TGCAGCGTTGCGGACAGCCCCGACGATACGCAGTATTTT; CDR3 protein: CSVADSPDDTQYF
D gene: -; clone size: -; J gene: TRBJ1-2; V gene: TRBV20-1; CDR3 DNA: TGCAGTGCTAGAGAGGGATACGGCTACACCTTC; CDR3 protein: CSAREGYGYTF
D gene: -; clone size: -; J gene: TRBJ1-6; V gene: TRBV7-2; CDR3 DNA: TGTGCCAGCAGCTTAGGAACAGGGCTCAATTCACCCCTCCACTTT; CDR3 protein: CASSLGTGLNSPLHF
D gene: -; clone size: -; J gene: TRBJ2-7; V gene: TRBV5-4; CDR3 DNA: TGTGCCAGCAGCTTGGAAGGGGGCGAGCAGTACTTC; CDR3 protein: CASSLEGGEQYF
D gene: -; clone size: -; J gene: TRBJ2-1; V gene: TRBV30; CDR3 DNA: TGTGCCTGGAGTCCCTGGCAGGGGGGGAGGTTCTTC; CDR3 protein: CAWSPWQGGRFF
D gene: TRBD2; clone size: -; J gene: TRBJ2-3; V gene: TRBV27; CDR3 DNA: TGTGCCAGCAGTTTACTAGCGGGAGTCACAGATACGCAGTATTTT; CDR3 protein: CASSLLAGVTDTQYF
D gene: TRBD1; clone size: -; J gene: TRBJ1-2; V gene: TRBV7-9; CDR3 DNA: TGTGCCAGCAGGCCGACAGGGAACGATAACTATGGCTACACCTTC; CDR3 protein: CASRPTGNDNYGYTF
D gene: -; clone size: -; J gene: TRBJ2-7; V gene: TRBV20-1; CDR3 DNA: TGCAGTGTACAGTCCTCCTACGAGCAGTACTTC; CDR3 protein: CSVQSSYEQYF
D gene: TRBD2; clone size: -; J gene: TRBJ2-1; V gene: TRBV19; CDR3 DNA: TGTGCCAGTAGTTCAATCGGGCTAGCGGGGATGCAGTTCTTC; CDR3 protein: CASSSIGLAGMQFF
D gene: TRBD1; clone size: -; J gene: TRBJ2-7; V gene: TRBV7-2; CDR3 DNA: TGTGCCAGCAGCTTCGACAGGGACTACGAGCAGTACTTC; CDR3 protein: CASSFDRDYEQYF
D gene: -; clone size: -; J gene: TRBJ2-3; V gene: TRBV3-1/TRBV3-2; CDR3 DNA: TGTGCCAGCAGCCTCCGGGTGCCTCCAGATACGCAGTATTTT; CDR3 protein: CASSLRVPPDTQYF
D gene: TRBD1; clone size: -; J gene: TRBJ1-1; V gene: TRBV9; CDR3 DNA: TGTGCCAGCAGCGAGGGACAGCAGAACACTGAAGCTTTCTTT; CDR3 protein: CASSEGQQNTEAFF
D gene: -; clone size: -; J gene: TRBJ2-3; V gene: TRBV7-2; CDR3 DNA: TGTGCCAGCAGCTATGGGGAAAATACGCAGTATTTT; CDR3 protein: CASSYGENTQYF
D gene: TRBD2; clone size: -; J gene: TRBJ2-7; V gene: TRBV10-1; CDR3 DNA: TGCGCCAGCAGTGAGGGGAGCGGGAGTGTTTACGAGCAGTACTTC; CDR3 protein: CASSEGSGSVYEQYF
D gene: TRBD2; clone size: -; J gene: TRBJ2-1; V gene: TRBV10-3; CDR3 DNA: TGTGCCATCAGTGAGTCTATGACTAGCGGGAGGGTCTCCTACAATGAGCAGTTCTTC; CDR3 protein: CAISESMTSGRVSYNEQFF
D gene: -; clone size: -; J gene: TRBJ2-3; V gene: TRBV30; CDR3 DNA: TGTGCCTGGAGTGTTGCCACAGATACGCAGTATTTT; CDR3 protein: CAWSVATDTQYF